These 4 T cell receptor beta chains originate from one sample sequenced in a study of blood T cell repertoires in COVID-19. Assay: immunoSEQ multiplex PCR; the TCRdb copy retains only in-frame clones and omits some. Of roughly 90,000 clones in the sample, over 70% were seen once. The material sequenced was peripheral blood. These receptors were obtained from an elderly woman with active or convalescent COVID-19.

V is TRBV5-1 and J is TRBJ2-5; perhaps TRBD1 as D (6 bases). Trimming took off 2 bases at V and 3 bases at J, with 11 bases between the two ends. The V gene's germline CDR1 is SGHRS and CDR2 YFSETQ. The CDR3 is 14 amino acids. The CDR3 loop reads CASSLSGAKETQYF. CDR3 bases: TGCGCCAGCAGCTTATCAGGGGCGAAAGAGACCCAGTACTTC.

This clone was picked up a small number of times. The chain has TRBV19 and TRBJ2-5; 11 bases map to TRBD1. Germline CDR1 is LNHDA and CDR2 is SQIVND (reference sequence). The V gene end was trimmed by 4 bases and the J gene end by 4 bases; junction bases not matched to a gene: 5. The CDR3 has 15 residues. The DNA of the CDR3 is TGTGCCAGTAGTACCCTCGGGACAGGGGGAGAGACCCAGTACTTC. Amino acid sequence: CASSTLGTGGETQYF.

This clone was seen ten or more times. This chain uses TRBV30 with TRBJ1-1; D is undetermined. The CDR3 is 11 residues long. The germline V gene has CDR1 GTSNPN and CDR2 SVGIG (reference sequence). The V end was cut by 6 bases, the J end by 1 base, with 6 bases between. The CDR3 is CACERNTEAFF. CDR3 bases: TGTGCCTGTGAGAGGAACACTGAAGCTTTCTTT.

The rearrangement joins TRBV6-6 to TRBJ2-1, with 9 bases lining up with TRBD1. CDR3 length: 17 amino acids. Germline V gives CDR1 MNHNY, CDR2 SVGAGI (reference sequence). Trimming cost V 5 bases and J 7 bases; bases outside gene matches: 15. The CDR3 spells CASSPSPGTGPLNEQFF. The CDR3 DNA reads TGTGCCAGCAGTCCCTCCCCCGGGACAGGGCCCTTAAATGAGCAGTTCTTC.